The 7 T cell receptor beta chains presented below share a single source sample, sequenced in a study of blood T cells in healthy people across ages. Together with a sample-barcoded 5' primer, a J-beta primer mix was included in a second PCR lasting about 6 to 11 cycles. TCRdb re-called the 5' RACE reads through MiXCR, storing one row per CDR3 protein. Of about 800,000 distinct CDR3 sequences in the sample, 25% are singletons; the top ten hold 3% to 4%. These data also featured in a second study, about T cells of mothers and their children.

Material for sequencing was blood. The receptors shown here come from a boy aged 10-17 years in good health.

A few counts support this clonotype. V and J are TRBV3-1 and TRBJ2-1; D gene unclear. This CDR3 is built from 17 residues. V was pared by 1 base and J by 3 bases, with 16 bases between. CDR1 and CDR2 (germline): LGHDT, YNNKEL (reference sequence). The CDR3 sequence is CASSQGETPVGYNEQFF. The DNA for the CDR3 is TGTGCCAGCAGCCAAGGAGAAACTCCGGTGGGCTACAATGAGCAGTTCTTC.

This clonotype showed up just a few times. The CDR3 is CASSLFGSEQFF. CDR3 nucleotides: TGTGCCAGCAGCTTATTCGGGAGTGAGCAGTTCTTC. The chain carries TRBV7-9 and TRBJ2-1; possible D gene TRBD2, 6 bases. The CDR3 contains 12 residues. Trimming stripped 2 bases from V and 9 bases from J, with 8 bases between. The V gene's germline CDR1 is SEHNR and CDR2 FQNEAQ (reference sequence).

The chain has TRBV27 and TRBJ2-5, with D tentatively TRBD1 (5 bases). The J call is in doubt because the DNA end fits TRBJ2-1 better. This CDR3 is built from 15 residues. Germline values: CDR1 MNHEY, CDR2 SMNVEV (reference sequence). CDR3 coding DNA: TGTGCCAGCAGGATTGGACAAGAGGCTTTCGTTGAGCAGTTCTTC. Translated: CASRIGQEAFVEQFF.

The chain links TRBV20-1 to TRBJ2-5; D uncertain. The length of the CDR3 is 11 residues. Per the germline V gene, CDR1 is DFQATT and CDR2 is SNEGSKA (reference sequence). Trimming shortened V by 3 bases and J by 0 bases, and 2 bases separated the two germline ends. For the CDR3, the DNA is TGCAGTGCTAGTCACCAAGAGACCCAGTACTTC. Translating gives CSASHQETQYF.

The CDR3 region has the DNA TGCAGTGCTCGACATAGCGGGGCTCAAGAGACCCAGTACTTC. It encodes CSARHSGAQETQYF. The chain recombines TRBV20-1 with TRBJ2-5, with 8 bases aligning to TRBD2. Germline CDR1 reads DFQATT; CDR2 reads SNEGSKA (reference sequence). Germline trimming cut 5 bases from V and 2 bases from J; bases unmatched to any gene: 7. CDR3 length: 14 amino acids.

CDR3 residues: CASSLVSPDYEQYF. The CDR3 nucleotides are TGCGCCAGCAGCTTGGTTAGTCCGGACTACGAGCAGTACTTC. This chain uses TRBV5-1 with TRBJ2-5; no firm D call. The end of the DNA fits TRBJ2-7 better, so the J call may be wrong. This CDR3 spans 14 amino acids. The germline gives CDR1 SGHRS, CDR2 YFSETQ.

In its sample, this clonotype was seen a few times. This sequence joins TRBV5-1 and TRBJ2-1; D is possibly TRBD2 (6 bases). The V gene lost 0 bases and the J gene lost 7 bases, with 23 bases spanning the gap. Germline CDR1 SGHRS, CDR2 YFSETQ. This CDR3 is 18 amino acids long. Written as DNA, the CDR3 is TGCGCCAGCAGCTTGGGAAGGTTGGGACTCGGGGCTGGAAATGAGCAGTTCTTC. It translates to CASSLGRLGLGAGNEQFF. Full variable domain (remainder filled in from reference TRBV5-1 and TRBJ2-1): KAGVTQTPRYLIKTRGQQVTLSCSPISGHRSVSWYQQTPGQGLQFLFEYFSETQRNKGNFPGRFSGRQFSNSRSEMNVSTLELGDSALYLCASSLGRLGLGAGNEQFFGPGTRLTVL.